This passage covers 18 T cell receptor beta chains from one sample sequenced in a study of blood T cell repertoires in COVID-19. Assay: immunoSEQ multiplex PCR; the TCRdb copy retains only in-frame clones and omits some. The sample holds 150,000 to 200,000 clones, around 79% seen once. Sequences were obtained from PBMCs or T cells enriched from blood (not recorded which). Receptors were obtained from a man aged 50 to 59 who had recovered from COVID-19.

The chain joins TRBV6-5 to TRBJ1-3; D remains ambiguous. The CDR3 has 15 residues. V was pared by 4 bases and J by 0 bases, with 10 bases between. Germline V lookup: CDR1 MNHEY, CDR2 SVGAGI. The CDR3 DNA reads TGTGCCAGCAGTTTGATGCGGGTCTCTGGAAACACCATATATTTT. Translation: CASSLMRVSGNTIYF.

The rearrangement links TRBV5-4 to TRBJ1-1; possible D gene TRBD1, 5 bases. The CDR3 consists of 15 residues. The ends were cut back, 0 bases at V and 1 base at J, with 10 bases in the middle. Germline V CDR1 and CDR2: SGHNT, YYREEE (reference sequence). In nucleotides, the CDR3 is TGTGCCAGCAGCTTGGCCCGGCAGGGGAACACTGAAGCTTTCTTT. This gives the protein CASSLARQGNTEAFF.

The chain has TRBV28 and TRBJ1-5, with 8 positions matching TRBD1. The V gene's germline CDR1 is MDHEN and CDR2 SYDVKM. This CDR3 has 15 amino acids. The V segment lost 2 bases and the J segment 2 bases; nucleotides outside the gene matches: 2. The CDR3 region has the DNA TGTGCCAGCAGTTTAGAGACAGGGGGCAATCAGCCCCAGCATTTT. This sequence encodes CASSLETGGNQPQHF.

The chain combines TRBV19 with TRBJ1-1, with D unclear. The CDR3 spans 13 residues. From germline, CDR1 is LNHDA and CDR2 SQIVND (reference sequence). The V end was cut by 7 bases, the J end by 0 bases, with 9 bases between. The CDR3 DNA sequence: TGTGCCAGTATGGCAGTCATGAACACTGAAGCTTTCTTT. Amino acid sequence: CASMAVMNTEAFF.

The V and J genes are TRBV6-4 and TRBJ2-3, with D possibly TRBD1 on 5 matching bases. Trimming left V 0 bases short and J 0 bases short, with 13 bases between. The CDR3 is 17 amino acids. Germline loops: CDR1 MRHNA, CDR2 SNTAGT. CDR3 sequence: CASSDSNTGSSTDTQYF. The CDR3 DNA sequence: TGTGCCAGCAGTGACTCAAATACAGGCTCTAGCACAGATACGCAGTATTTT.

For the CDR3, the DNA is TGCAGTGCTAGTCGGGCGGGGGGGACTTTCTTT. This sequence encodes CSASRAGGTFF. The V gene is TRBV20-1, the J gene TRBJ1-1, with D tentatively TRBD1 (5 bases). Germline-derived CDR1 and CDR2 are DFQATT and SNEGSKA (reference sequence). This CDR3 has 11 amino acids. The V and J ends lost 3 bases and 12 bases respectively, with 14 bases between them.

This chain connects TRBV6-5 to TRBJ2-7; weak D call: TRBD2 (5 bases). Trimming took 7 bases from V and 2 from J, leaving 12 bases between them. The CDR3 is made up of 13 amino acids. Germline V gene data show CDR1 as MNHEY and CDR2 as SVGAGI. The chain's CDR3 is CASTLVLAYEQYF. In DNA, the CDR3 is TGTGCCAGCACCTTGGTACTAGCCTACGAGCAGTACTTC.

The rearrangement uses TRBV5-1 and TRBJ2-2, with 7 bases identical to TRBD1. The CDR3 runs to 15 residues. Germline V CDR1 and CDR2: SGHRS, YFSETQ. Unmatched junction bases numbered 9, after V lost 4 bases and J lost 6 bases. DNA for the CDR3: TGCGCCAGCAGCCTGGACAGGTCCCGGGCCGGGGAGCTGTTTTTT. This translates into CASSLDRSRAGELFF.

A single count supports this clone. In the same sample, other DNA sequences code for this CDR3. This chain uses TRBV7-3 with TRBJ2-7; TRBD2 agrees at 8 bases. Germline V gene lookup returns CDR1 SGHTA and CDR2 FQGTGA. The CDR3 has 14 amino acids. The V gene end was trimmed by 5 bases and the J gene end by 2 bases; junction bases not matched to a gene: 5. CDR3 protein: CASSPTSGPYEQYF. The CDR3 DNA is TGTGCCAGCAGCCCCACTAGCGGCCCCTACGAGCAGTACTTC.

The CDR3 DNA sequence: TGTGCCAGCGACGATGCGGACAGGGGGTCCTACGAGCAGTACTTC. This sequence encodes CASDDADRGSYEQYF. The V call is TRBV7-9, the J call TRBJ2-7; TRBD1 agrees at 10 bases. With V trimmed by 8 bases and J by 1 base, 8 bases remained unmatched. This CDR3 has 15 amino acids. Looked up from germline, CDR1 is SEHNR and CDR2 is FQNEAQ (reference sequence).

V is TRBV28 and J is TRBJ1-5; D is possibly TRBD1 (6 bases). The CDR3 totals 15 residues. Per the germline V gene, CDR1 is MDHEN and CDR2 is SYDVKM. Deletions cut 1 base from V and 3 bases from J, with 10 bases between. CDR3 coding DNA: TGTGCCAGCAGTTTATACAGGGCAGACAATCAGCCCCAGCATTTT. Translating gives CASSLYRADNQPQHF.

The chain combines TRBV6-5 with TRBJ2-3; D is uncertain. Germline CDR1 and CDR2: MNHEY and SVGAGI. Trimming took 0 bases from V and 6 from J, leaving 10 bases between them. The CDR3 length is 14 residues. DNA for the CDR3: TGTGCCAGCAGTTACTCGAGCTTGGAGGATACGCAGTATTTT. As protein: CASSYSSLEDTQYF.

This rearrangement joins TRBV3-1 (or the pseudogene TRBV3-2) to TRBJ2-5, with D possibly being TRBD1 (6 bases). This CDR3 contains 15 residues. Germline V lookup: CDR1 LGHDT, CDR2 YNNKEL (reference sequence). V gave up 3 bases and J gave up 2 bases, with 13 bases separating them. In nucleotides, the CDR3 is TGTGCCAGCAGCCATCCCGGACAGAATCAAGAGACCCAGTACTTC. It translates to CASSHPGQNQETQYF.

The gene calls are TRBV28 and TRBJ2-1; 10 bases align to TRBD2. V lost 3 bases to trimming and J lost 4 bases; unmatched junction nucleotides: 6. Germline CDR1 is MDHEN and CDR2 is SYDVKM. This CDR3 contains 16 residues. The CDR3 loop reads CASSLSAGGPYNEQFF. The CDR3 coding sequence is TGTGCCAGCAGTTTGTCAGCGGGGGGGCCTTACAATGAGCAGTTCTTC.

The V gene is TRBV6-6, the J gene TRBJ2-1; 7 positions match TRBD2. V dropped 6 bases and J dropped 5; count of bases not matched to a gene: 10. Germline V gives CDR1 MNHNY, CDR2 SVGAGI (reference sequence). CDR3 length equals 15 residues. The CDR3 DNA is TGTGCCAGCAGCCGGTGGGGCGGGGGAGACAATGAGCAGTTCTTC. It encodes CASSRWGGGDNEQFF.

V is TRBV11-2 and J is TRBJ2-1; 11 nucleotides match TRBD2. The CDR3 extends over 16 amino acids. Germline CDR1 is SGHAT and CDR2 is FQNNGV. V trimming: 3 bases; J trimming: 4 bases; junction bases outside the gene matches: 5. CDR3 sequence reads: CASSFTGTSGYNEQFF. Written as DNA, the CDR3 is TGTGCCAGCAGCTTTACCGGGACTAGCGGATACAATGAGCAGTTCTTC.

The chain has TRBV6-1 and TRBJ1-5; D is possibly TRBD1 (6 bases). This CDR3 is built from 15 residues. The V gene lost 0 bases and the J gene lost 4 bases, with 10 bases spanning the gap. From germline, CDR1 is MNHNS and CDR2 SASEGT. The CDR3: CASSEALGANQPQHF. Written as DNA, the CDR3 is TGTGCCAGCAGTGAAGCGTTGGGGGCTAATCAGCCCCAGCATTTT.

V and J are TRBV9 and TRBJ2-7; TRBD1 aligns across 8 bases. The junction had 9 bases not matched to a gene; V was cut back by 4 bases and J by 3 bases. The CDR3 has 15 amino acids. Germline-derived CDR1 and CDR2 are SGDLS and YYNGEE. The CDR3 DNA reads as TGTGCCAGCAGCTCAGGGGGCAGGGGTATCTACGAGCAGTACTTC. Its translation: CASSSGGRGIYEQYF.